This entry lists 22 T cell receptor beta chains sequenced from one sample in a study of esophageal squamous cell carcinoma under preoperative chemotherapy. The time point is: before preoperative PTX-NDP chemotherapy. In TCRdb, the PCR reads were re-called with MiXCR into one record per CDR3 protein. The data show some 30,000 distinct CDR3 sequences, with roughly 52% seen just once and roughly 12% held by the top ten. This specimen was collected from a patient given preoperative chemotherapy. Receptor source: a human donor with esophageal squamous cell carcinoma. The donor label of this sample is uncertain.

Ten or more counts support this clonotype. The J gene is TRBJ2-5, the V gene TRBV6-6; 14 bases match TRBD2. This CDR3 comprises 15 residues. Unmatched junction bases numbered 6, after V lost 7 bases and J lost 5 bases. Germline V gives CDR1 MNHNY, CDR2 SVGAGI (reference sequence). This CDR3 reads CASIRLAGGRETQYF. As DNA, the CDR3 is TGTGCCAGCATTCGACTAGCGGGAGGGCGTGAGACCCAGTACTTC.

This clonotype was seen ten or more times. Just one base apart from a much larger clone, this may be a read error. The chain uses TRBV7-2 and TRBJ2-1, with 9 bases matching TRBD2. The ends lost 6 bases at V and 10 bases at J; junction bases unmatched: 13. Germline V gene sequence: CDR1 SGHTA, CDR2 FQGNSA. The CDR3 loop spans 15 amino acids. The CDR3 region is CASSYSGSLGHEQFF. The CDR3 coding sequence is TGTGCCAGCAGTTATAGCGGGAGTTTGGGCCACGAGCAGTTCTTC.

CDR3 loop: CASGGGGAGGTQFF. CDR3 in DNA: TGTGCCAGCGGCGGGGGGGGGGCGGGGGGGACCCAGTTCTTC. This chain links TRBV7-2 with TRBJ2-1; 9 nucleotides align to TRBD2. CDR1 is SGHTA and CDR2 is FQGNSA in the germline V gene. There are 14 residues in the CDR3. V lost 8 bases to trimming and J lost 13 bases; unmatched junction nucleotides: 15.

Comments on this clonotype: At one boundary the junction diverges from the germline segment, which might be a read error. The genes are TRBV12-3 or TRBV12-4 and TRBJ2-4, with a possible D match to TRBD2 (5 bases). This CDR3 has 17 residues. This CDR3 reads CASSFIPFLGVKDIQYF. The CDR3 nucleotides read TGTGCCAGCAGTTTTATTCCTTTTTTGGGAGTCAAAGACATTCAGTACTTC.

This clonotype has a count of ten or more. The chain combines TRBV7-2 with TRBJ2-1, with TRBD2 matching 8 bases. This CDR3 region has 13 residues. After removal of 1 base from V and 13 bases from J, the junction contained 6 bases not matched to a gene. The V gene's germline CDR1 is SGHTA and CDR2 FQGNSA. This CDR3 reads CASSLVGGGTQFF. The DNA of the CDR3 is TGTGCCAGCAGCTTAGTCGGCGGGGGGACCCAGTTCTTC. The full variable domain, its missing parts supplied by reference TRBV7-2 and TRBJ2-1, is GAGVSQSPSNKVTEKGKDVELRCDPISGHTALYWYRQSLGQGLEFLIYFQGNSAPDKSGLPSDRFSAERTGGSVSTLTIQRTQQEDSAVYLCASSLVGGGTQFFGPGTRLTVL.

The chain couples TRBV11-2 to TRBJ2-2; the D is unclear. CDR3 length: 14 amino acids. Trimming removed 4 bases from V and 4 bases from J, with 10 bases in between. The germline gives CDR1 SGHAT, CDR2 FQNNGV. CDR3 nucleotide sequence: TGTGCCAGCAGCTCCGAGGTTGCCACCGGGGAGCTGTTTTTT. Translating gives CASSSEVATGELFF.

The chain combines TRBV6-1 with TRBJ1-5, with 7 bases lining up with TRBD1. The V gene's germline CDR1 is MNHNS and CDR2 SASEGT. V was pared by 6 bases and J by 3 bases, with 8 bases of the junction left unmatched. CDR3 length: 15 amino acids. The CDR3 nucleotides are TGTGCCAGCAGGACACCGGGACAGAACAATCAGCCCCAGCATTTT. Translation gives CASRTPGQNNQPQHF.

A note on this clonotype: Germline and junction disagree at one end, which may indicate a read error. The rearrangement uses TRBV7-6 and TRBJ2-3; D is uncertain. The CDR3 totals 12 residues. Germline values: CDR1 SGHVS, CDR2 FNYEAQ. The CDR3 DNA reads as TGTGCGGGCAGTCCCGCCAAAAACACGCAGTATTTC. This translates into CAGSPAKNTQYF.

DNA of the CDR3: TGTGCCAGGGGCTTGGGGGTGGGTGACCAAGACATCCAGTACTTC. Protein product: CARGLGVGDQDIQYF. The V call is TRBV7-6, the J call TRBJ2-5; TRBD1 or TRBD2 may be the D gene (5 bases each). Germline V CDR1 and CDR2: SGHVS, FNYEAQ. The CDR3 contains 15 residues. V gave up 9 bases and J gave up 10 bases, with 27 bases separating them.

The chain has TRBV27 and TRBJ1-1; 7 bases are shared with TRBD1. Germline values: CDR1 MNHEY, CDR2 SMNVEV (reference sequence). The ends lost 6 bases at V and 4 bases at J; junction bases unmatched: 11. The CDR3 length is 15 residues. The DNA of the CDR3 is TGTGCCAGCAGCCAAGTTCAGGGGGGGGTCACTGAAGCTTTCTTT. This translates into CASSQVQGGVTEAFF.

On this clonotype: The junction differs from germline at one of its ends, possibly a read error. V and J are TRBV7-6 and TRBJ2-3; TRBD2 aligns across 8 bases. This CDR3 has 15 residues. Germline CDR1 and CDR2: SGHVS and FNYEAQ. The CDR3 loop reads CAGGRGGTDTETQYF. The DNA of the CDR3 is TGTGCCGGGGGCCGGGGGGGGACTGACACAGAGACGCAGTATTTC.

This chain joins TRBV7-2 and TRBJ2-3, with D unresolved. The DNA matches TRBJ2-7 better at its end, which makes the J call doubtful. The CDR3 is 15 residues long. The germline V gene has CDR1 SGHTA and CDR2 FQGNSA. The CDR3 sequence is CASSSRLRAIDTQYF. CDR3 DNA: TGTGCCAGCAGCTCCAGGCTGAGAGCCATAGACACGCAGTACTTC.

This clonotype was counted at least ten times. The rearrangement uses TRBV5-4 and TRBJ2-1; TRBD1 or TRBD2 may be the D gene (5 bases each). With 1 base removed from V and 12 bases from J, the gap between germline ends came to 11 bases. The germline V gene has CDR1 SGHNT and CDR2 YYREEE (reference sequence). CDR3 length equals 12 residues. CDR3 residues: CASSLPLGVQFF. The CDR3 nucleotides are TGTGCCAGCAGCTTGCCTTTGGGGGTGCAGTTCTTC.

The sample holds many counts of this clonotype. The chain is built from TRBV27 and TRBJ2-5; D is undetermined. V was trimmed by 5 bases and J by 3 bases, leaving 10 bases between them. Germline CDR1 and CDR2: MNHEY and SMNVEV (reference sequence). This CDR3 has 13 residues. The CDR3 region has the DNA TGTGCCAGCAGTCTCAGATTTGAAGAGACCCAGTACTTC. Translating it yields CASSLRFEETQYF.

This clonotype occurred once. The chain joins TRBV5-1 to TRBJ2-5; the match to TRBD2 covers 8 bases. J lost 5 bases, V lost 0 bases, and 9 bases had no gene match. The germline CDR1 and CDR2 sequences are SGHRS and YFSETQ. The CDR3 runs 16 residues. The CDR3 sequence is CASSLGAAGGGETQYF. The DNA for the CDR3 is TGCGCCAGCAGCTTGGGGGCTGCGGGAGGTGGTGAGACCCAGTACTTC.

Many counts were recorded for this clonotype. The gene calls are TRBV12-3 or TRBV12-4 and TRBJ2-2, with 12 bases fitting TRBD2. CDR3 length: 15 residues. V dropped 3 bases and J dropped 6; count of bases not matched to a gene: 2. Here the CDR3 DNA reads TGTGCCAGCAGTTTGACTAGCGGGAGATCCGGGGAGCTGTTTTTT. Its protein product is CASSLTSGRSGELFF.

This clonotype was recorded many times. V usage is TRBV7-9 and J usage is TRBJ2-1, with TRBD2 matching over 7 bases. The junction had 8 bases not matched to a gene; V was cut back by 5 bases and J by 4 bases. The CDR3 is 15 amino acids. Germline CDR1 reads SEHNR; CDR2 reads FQNEAQ (reference sequence). The CDR3 here is CASSLTSRAYNEQFF. DNA of the CDR3: TGTGCCAGCAGCCTGACTAGCAGAGCTTACAATGAGCAGTTCTTC.

The genes are TRBV5-4 and TRBJ1-6, with a tentative D call TRBD1 (5 bases). The V gene lost 5 bases and the J gene lost 0 bases, with 9 bases spanning the gap. The CDR3 is 15 residues long. Per germline, CDR1 SGHNT and CDR2 YYREEE (reference sequence). The CDR3 here is CASSYRSSYNSPLHF. CDR3 in DNA: TGTGCCAGCAGTTACAGGAGCTCCTATAATTCACCCCTCCACTTT.

On this clonotype itself: The CDR3 carries no conserved terminal phenylalanine or tryptophan, so it likely arises from a read error. Because the CDR3's place on the DNA is in doubt, the DNA is left out and the CDR3 is given as listed by TCRdb. The chain uses TRBV7-3 and TRBJ2-5. Germline V gene data show CDR1 as SGHTA and CDR2 as FQGTGA. The CDR3 is 15 residues long, ends included. The CDR3 sequence: CASSLNGLDQETQLS.

This clonotype came up a few times. The chain uses TRBV27 and TRBJ2-1; D is undetermined. Germline-derived CDR1 and CDR2 are MNHEY and SMNVEV (reference sequence). V was cut by 3 bases and J by 10 bases, with 10 bases left in between. This CDR3 is 12 amino acids long. The CDR3 region is CASSLVGYEQFF. The CDR3 region has the DNA TGTGCCAGCAGTTTGGTGGGTTACGAGCAGTTCTTC.

This clonotype was recorded many times. V usage is TRBV6-6 and J usage is TRBJ2-4; D may be TRBD2 (7 bases). Germline-derived CDR1 and CDR2 are MNHNY and SVGAGI (reference sequence). The CDR3 loop spans 16 amino acids. V dropped 6 bases and J dropped 8 bases, with 23 bases sitting between them. This chain's CDR3 is CASRGTRGASLDIQYF. In DNA form, the CDR3 reads TGTGCCAGCAGGGGAACTCGGGGGGCCAGCTTGGACATTCAGTACTTC.

With regard to this clonotype: This CDR3 is missing its conserved last phenylalanine or tryptophan, likely due to a read error. Because the CDR3's place on the DNA is in doubt, the DNA is left out and the CDR3 is given as listed by TCRdb. The chain has TRBV7-6 and TRBJ2-5. Ends included, the CDR3 has 14 residues. CDR1 is SGHVS, CDR2 FNYEAQ, per germline. This chain's CDR3 is CASSFDGHQETQHS.